The present TCR beta chain was sequenced within a study of blood T cell repertoires in COVID-19. Study context: The origin of the acute and convalescent COVID-19 samples was the United States, Italy and Spain.

This clone came up a few times. Participants were aged about 18 to 90 years, lived in 20 to 25 US areas, and enrolled virtually. Resolution of symptoms, clearance, or two negative PCRs was present in recovered Cohort 3 donors. The ends were cut back, 4 bases at V and 3 bases at J, with 14 bases in the middle. Germline values: CDR1 SGDLS, CDR2 YYNGEE. The CDR3 extends over 15 amino acids. Under the authors' procedure: Researchers report that nucleated cell counts were estimated from reference gene primer amplification. Some clones are missing from TCRdb's copy, which holds only in-frame ones; the method was immunoSEQ multiplex PCR. V, J and clone size reflect that table, while D and trimming were determined from the DNA. The sample contains about 160,000 clones, more than 75% of which appear only once.

The sample taken for sequencing was PBMCs or T cells enriched from blood (not recorded which). The chain has TRBV9 and TRBJ1-5, with TRBD1 as a possible D gene (5 bases). The source is a man aged 35-49 years who had recovered from COVID-19. The CDR3 region has the DNA TGTGCCAGCAGCCACGATGACAGTTTCAATCAGCCCCAGCATTTT. The encoded protein is CASSHDDSFNQPQHF.